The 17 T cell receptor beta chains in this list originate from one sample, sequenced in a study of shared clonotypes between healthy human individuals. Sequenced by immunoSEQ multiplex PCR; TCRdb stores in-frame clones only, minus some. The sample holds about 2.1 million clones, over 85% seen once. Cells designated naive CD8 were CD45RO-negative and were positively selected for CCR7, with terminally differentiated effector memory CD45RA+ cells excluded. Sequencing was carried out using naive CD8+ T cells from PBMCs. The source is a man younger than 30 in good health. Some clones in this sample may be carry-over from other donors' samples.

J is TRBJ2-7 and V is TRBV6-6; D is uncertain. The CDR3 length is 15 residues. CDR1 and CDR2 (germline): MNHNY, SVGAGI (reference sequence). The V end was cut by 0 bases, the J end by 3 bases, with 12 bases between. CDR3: CASSYSPTSRYEQYF. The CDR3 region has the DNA TGTGCCAGCAGTTACTCTCCGACATCTCGCTACGAGCAGTACTTC.

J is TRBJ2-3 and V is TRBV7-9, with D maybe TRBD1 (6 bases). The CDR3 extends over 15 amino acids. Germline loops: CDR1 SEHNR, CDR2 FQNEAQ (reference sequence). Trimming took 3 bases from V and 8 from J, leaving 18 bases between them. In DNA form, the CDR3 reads TGTGCCAGCAGCTTCACAGGGCCCGTCGGTGGTACGCAGTATTTT. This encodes CASSFTGPVGGTQYF.

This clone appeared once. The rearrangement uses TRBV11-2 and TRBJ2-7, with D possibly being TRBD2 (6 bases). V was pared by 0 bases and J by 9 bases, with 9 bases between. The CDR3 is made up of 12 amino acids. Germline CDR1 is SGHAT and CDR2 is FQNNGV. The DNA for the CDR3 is TGTGCCAGCAGCTTAGATCAGCGGGTGCAGTACTTC. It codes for CASSLDQRVQYF.

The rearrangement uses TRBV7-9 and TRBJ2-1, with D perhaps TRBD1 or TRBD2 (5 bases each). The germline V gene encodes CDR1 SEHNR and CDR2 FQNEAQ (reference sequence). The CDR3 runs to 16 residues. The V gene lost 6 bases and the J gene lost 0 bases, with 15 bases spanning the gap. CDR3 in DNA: TGTGCCAGCAGGGATGGGACCGCAATCTCCTACAATGAGCAGTTCTTC. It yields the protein CASRDGTAISYNEQFF. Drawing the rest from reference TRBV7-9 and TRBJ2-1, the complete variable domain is DTGVSQNPRHKITKRGQNVTFRCDPISEHNRLYWYRQTLGQGPEFLTYFQNEAQLEKSRLLSDRFSAERPKGSFSTLEIQRTEQGDSAMYLCASRDGTAISYNEQFFGPGTRLTVL.

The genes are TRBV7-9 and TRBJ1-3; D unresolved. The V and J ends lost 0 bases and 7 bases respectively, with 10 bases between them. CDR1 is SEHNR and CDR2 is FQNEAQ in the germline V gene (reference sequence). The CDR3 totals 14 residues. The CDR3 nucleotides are TGTGCCAGCAGCTTAGCTGGCCTGGGCAACACCATATATTTT. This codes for CASSLAGLGNTIYF.

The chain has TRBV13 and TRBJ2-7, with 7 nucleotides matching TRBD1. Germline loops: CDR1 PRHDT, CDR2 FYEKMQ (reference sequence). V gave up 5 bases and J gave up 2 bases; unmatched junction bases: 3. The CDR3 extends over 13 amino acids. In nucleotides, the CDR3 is TGTGCCAGCAGCCCACAGGGGACCTACGAGCAGTACTTC. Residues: CASSPQGTYEQYF.

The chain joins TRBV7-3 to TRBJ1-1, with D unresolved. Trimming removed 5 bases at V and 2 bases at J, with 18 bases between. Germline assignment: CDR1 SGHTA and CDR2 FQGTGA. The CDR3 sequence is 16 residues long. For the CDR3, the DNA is TGTGCCAGCAGCCTAAGCGGTAGGGCCTTTAACACTGAAGCTTTCTTT. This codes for CASSLSGRAFNTEAFF.

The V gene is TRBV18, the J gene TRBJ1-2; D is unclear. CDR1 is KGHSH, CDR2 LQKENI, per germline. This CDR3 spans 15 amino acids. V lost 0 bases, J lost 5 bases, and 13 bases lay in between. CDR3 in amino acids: CASSPPPRLNYGYTF. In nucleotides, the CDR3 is TGTGCCAGCTCACCACCTCCCAGGCTGAATTATGGCTACACCTTC. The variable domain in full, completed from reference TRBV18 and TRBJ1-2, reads NAGVMQNPRHLVRRRGQEARLRCSPMKGHSHVYWYRQLPEEGLKFMVYLQKENIIDESGMPKERFSAEFPKEGPSILRIQQVVRGDSAAYFCASSPPPRLNYGYTFGSGTRLTVV.

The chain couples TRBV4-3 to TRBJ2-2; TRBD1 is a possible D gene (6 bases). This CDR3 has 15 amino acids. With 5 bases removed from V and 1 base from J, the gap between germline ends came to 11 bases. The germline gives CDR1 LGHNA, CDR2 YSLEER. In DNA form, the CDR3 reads TGCGCCAGCAGCTCCCGGACAGAGAACACCGGGGAGCTGTTTTTT. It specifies CASSSRTENTGELFF.

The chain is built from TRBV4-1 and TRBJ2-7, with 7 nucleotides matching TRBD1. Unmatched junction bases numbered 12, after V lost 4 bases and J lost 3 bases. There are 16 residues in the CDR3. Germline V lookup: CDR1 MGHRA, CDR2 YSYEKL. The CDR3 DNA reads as TGCGCCAGCAGCCTACCTTACGACAGGGACGACTACGAGCAGTACTTC. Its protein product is CASSLPYDRDDYEQYF.

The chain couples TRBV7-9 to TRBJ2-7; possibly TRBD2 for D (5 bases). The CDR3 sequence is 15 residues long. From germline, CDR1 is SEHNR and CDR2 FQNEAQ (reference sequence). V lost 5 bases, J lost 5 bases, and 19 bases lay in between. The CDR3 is CASSPSDGNFHEQYF. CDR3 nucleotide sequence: TGTGCCAGCAGCCCATCGGACGGGAATTTCCACGAGCAGTACTTC.

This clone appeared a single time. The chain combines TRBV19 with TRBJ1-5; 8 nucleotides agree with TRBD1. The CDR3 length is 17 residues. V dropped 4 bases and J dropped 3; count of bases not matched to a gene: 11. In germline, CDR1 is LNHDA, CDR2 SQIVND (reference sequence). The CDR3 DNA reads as TGTGCCAGTAGTACCCGACAGGGGAGGGCGCACAATCAGCCCCAGCATTTT. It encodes CASSTRQGRAHNQPQHF.

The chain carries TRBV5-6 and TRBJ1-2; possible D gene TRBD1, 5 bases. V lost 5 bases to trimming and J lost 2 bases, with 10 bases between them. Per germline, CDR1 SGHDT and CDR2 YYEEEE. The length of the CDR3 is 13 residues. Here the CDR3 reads CASSYDSNYGYTF. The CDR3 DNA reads TGTGCCAGCAGTTACGACAGCAACTATGGCTACACCTTC.

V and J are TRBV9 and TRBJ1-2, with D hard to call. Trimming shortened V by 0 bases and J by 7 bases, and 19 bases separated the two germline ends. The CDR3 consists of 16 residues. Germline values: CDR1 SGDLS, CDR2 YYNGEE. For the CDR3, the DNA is TGTGCCAGCAGCGTAGGTCCAGGCCCGGAATCGGGTGGCTACACCTTC. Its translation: CASSVGPGPESGGYTF.

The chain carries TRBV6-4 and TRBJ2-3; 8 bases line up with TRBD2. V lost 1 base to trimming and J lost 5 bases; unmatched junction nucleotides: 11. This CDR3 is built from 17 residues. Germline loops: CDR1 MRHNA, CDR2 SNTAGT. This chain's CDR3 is CASSDFFFGRVGDTQYF. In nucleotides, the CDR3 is TGTGCCAGCAGTGACTTTTTTTTCGGGAGGGTCGGAGATACGCAGTATTTT.

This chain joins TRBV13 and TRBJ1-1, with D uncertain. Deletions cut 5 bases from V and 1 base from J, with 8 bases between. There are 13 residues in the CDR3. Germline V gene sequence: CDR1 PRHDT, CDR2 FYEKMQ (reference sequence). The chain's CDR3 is CASSPIPNTEAFF. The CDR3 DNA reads TGTGCCAGCAGCCCGATTCCGAACACTGAAGCTTTCTTT.

CDR3 in amino acids: CASSVTGGADYGYTF. The CDR3 DNA sequence: TGTGCCAGCAGCGTAACAGGGGGCGCTGACTATGGCTACACCTTC. The chain joins TRBV9 to TRBJ1-2; 9 nucleotides align to TRBD1. V was clipped by 1 base and J by 3 bases; unmatched bases: 4. This CDR3 has 15 amino acids. Germline CDR1 reads SGDLS; CDR2 reads YYNGEE. Full variable domain (rest looked up from reference TRBV9 and TRBJ1-2): DSGVTQTPKHLITATGQRVTLRCSPRSGDLSVYWYQQSLDQGLQFLIQYYNGEERAKGNILERFSAQQFPDLHSELNLSSLELGDSALYFCASSVTGGADYGYTFGSGTRLTVV.